Each of the 29 T cell receptor beta chains below was sequenced from the same sample in a study of follicular helper T cells after annual influenza vaccination. Sequenced by immunoSEQ multiplex PCR; TCRdb stores in-frame clones only, minus some. The sample carries about 9,000 clones, roughly 80% recorded once. Time point here: 2014-2015 season, 7 days after vaccination. This specimen was CXCR5+ CD38- circulating T follicular helper cells from blood, taken 7 days after influenza vaccination. Specified subset: circulating Tfh, non-naive CD4+CXCR5+PD-1+ (ICOS+CD38+ or ICOS-CD38-). These receptors were obtained from an adult who received the influenza vaccine.

This clone has only one observation. The V gene is TRBV2, the J gene TRBJ1-1; D might be TRBD1 (6 bases). CDR1 is SNHLY, CDR2 FYNNEI, per germline. Trimming removed 5 bases at V and 0 bases at J, with 7 bases between. There are 13 residues in the CDR3. As DNA, the CDR3 is TGTGCCAGCAGTAGGGACATGAACACTGAAGCTTTCTTT. Translating it yields CASSRDMNTEAFF.

This clone has just a few counts. The chain uses TRBV19 and TRBJ2-2, with D possibly TRBD1 on 5 matching bases. Trimming left V 3 bases short and J 0 bases short, with 8 bases between. CDR1 LNHDA and CDR2 SQIVND come from the germline V gene (reference sequence). The CDR3 loop spans 15 amino acids. CDR3 loop: CASSIKTANTGELFF. CDR3 DNA: TGTGCCAGTAGTATTAAGACAGCGAACACCGGGGAGCTGTTTTTT.

The V call is TRBV18, the J call TRBJ2-7; D is possibly TRBD1 or TRBD2 (5 bases each). With 3 bases removed from V and 7 bases from J, the gap between germline ends came to 10 bases. The CDR3 covers 12 residues. From germline, CDR1 is KGHSH and CDR2 LQKENI. The CDR3 region is CASSPPEGEQYF. CDR3 sequence (DNA): TGTGCCAGCTCACCCCCCGAGGGGGAGCAGTACTTC.

V usage is TRBV30 and J usage is TRBJ2-5, with TRBD1 matching 8 bases. Germline CDR1 reads GTSNPN; CDR2 reads SVGIG (reference sequence). The V and J ends lost 3 bases and 6 bases, in that order; junction bases with no gene match: 6. The CDR3 has 13 residues. The CDR3 spells CAWRSTGGQTQYF. CDR3 DNA: TGTGCCTGGAGATCCACAGGGGGGCAGACCCAGTACTTC.

The gene calls are TRBV29-1 and TRBJ2-7; D remains ambiguous. This CDR3 is 13 amino acids long. Germline CDR1 SQVTM, CDR2 ANQGSEA. With 0 bases removed from V and 4 bases from J, the gap between germline ends came to 10 bases. The CDR3 reads CSVEERKGYEQYF. CDR3 in DNA: TGCAGCGTTGAAGAGCGCAAGGGATACGAGCAGTACTTC.

This clone was observed a few times. The chain has TRBV29-1 and TRBJ1-1; D gene ambiguous. Trimming left V 5 bases short and J 6 bases short, with 13 bases between. The germline V gene has CDR1 SQVTM and CDR2 ANQGSEA. The CDR3 is made up of 12 amino acids. The CDR3 region has the DNA TGCAGCGTTCATGAGGTTTCTCCTGAAGCTTTCTTT. This codes for CSVHEVSPEAFF.

The chain uses TRBV2 and TRBJ2-2, with 7 bases fitting TRBD1. The CDR3 has 13 residues. The germline gives CDR1 SNHLY, CDR2 FYNNEI. The ends lost 4 bases at V and 6 bases at J; junction bases unmatched: 2. The CDR3 coding sequence is TGTGCCAGCAGTGGAGACAGGGCCGGGGAGCTGTTTTTT. As protein: CASSGDRAGELFF.

About this clone itself: The junction differs from germline at one of its ends, possibly a read error. The chain has TRBV6-4 and TRBJ2-1; D not certain. From germline, CDR1 is MRHNA and CDR2 SNTAGT. The CDR3 has 15 amino acids. In DNA form, the CDR3 reads TGTGCCAGCAGTGACTCGGGTAGCTCCAACAATGAGCAGTTCTTC. Protein: CASSDSGSSNNEQFF.

The chain uses TRBV5-3 and TRBJ1-5; no reliable D call. TRBV5-3 is identified as an open reading frame with a role that is uncertain. This CDR3 is built from 16 residues. Trimming removed 4 bases at V and 1 base at J, with 15 bases between. The CDR3 here is CARSPQEGRSNQPQHF. The CDR3 nucleotides read TGTGCCAGAAGCCCCCAGGAAGGACGGAGCAATCAGCCCCAGCATTTT.

Only a few counts were recorded for this clone. This chain connects TRBV7-9 to TRBJ2-1, with D possibly TRBD2 on 6 matching bases. Germline CDR1 reads SEHNR; CDR2 reads FQNEAQ (reference sequence). This CDR3 is built from 12 residues. The germline V and J ends were trimmed by 5 bases and 10 bases, with 12 bases remaining between them. The CDR3 loop is CASSLDYREQFF. Written as DNA, the CDR3 is TGTGCCAGCAGCCTGGACTATCGGGAGCAGTTCTTC.

This chain uses TRBV5-1 with TRBJ1-6; D may be TRBD1 (6 bases). This CDR3 comprises 15 residues. Trimming pared 4 bases from V and 9 bases from J, leaving 17 bases between. CDR1 and CDR2 from the germline V gene are SGHRS and YFSETQ. The chain's CDR3 is CASSSGGNRVSPLHF. CDR3 DNA: TGCGCCAGCAGCAGCGGAGGGAACAGGGTTTCACCCCTCCACTTT.

This sequence joins TRBV5-4 and TRBJ2-5; TRBD2 agrees at 7 bases. J was trimmed by 1 base and V by 3 bases; bases with no gene match: 6. The V gene's germline CDR1 is SGHNT and CDR2 YYREEE (reference sequence). This CDR3 spans 15 amino acids. In DNA form, the CDR3 reads TGTGCCAGCAGCTACTCGTGGGGGGGCCAAGAGACCCAGTACTTC. As protein: CASSYSWGGQETQYF.

This clone has a handful of counts. CDR3 region: CSVAAQRNSPLHF. CDR3 nucleotides: TGCAGCGTTGCGGCCCAACGGAATTCACCCCTCCACTTT. The chain couples TRBV29-1 to TRBJ1-6; no clear D. V was cut by 4 bases and J by 7 bases, with 11 bases left in between. Germline CDR1 is SQVTM and CDR2 is ANQGSEA. The CDR3 sequence is 13 residues long.

The chain couples TRBV13 to TRBJ2-2, with TRBD2 matching over 7 bases. V was clipped by 4 bases and J by 4 bases; unmatched bases: 3. The germline gives CDR1 PRHDT, CDR2 FYEKMQ (reference sequence). The CDR3 loop spans 14 amino acids. The CDR3 region has the DNA TGTGCCAGCAGCTCCGGACTAGTCACCGGGGAGCTGTTTTTT. Translation gives CASSSGLVTGELFF. The full variable domain, in which reference TRBV13 and TRBJ2-2 provide the parts outside the CDR3, is AAGVIQSPRHLIKEKRETATLKCYPIPRHDTVYWYQQGPGQDPQFLISFYEKMQSDKGSIPDRFSAQQFSDYHSELNMSSLELGDSALYFCASSSGLVTGELFFGEGSRLTVL.

The rearrangement links TRBV7-9 to TRBJ2-7; D is perhaps TRBD1 (5 bases). V was pared by 5 bases and J by 2 bases, with 13 bases between. In germline, CDR1 is SEHNR, CDR2 FQNEAQ (reference sequence). The CDR3 has 14 amino acids. The CDR3 here is CASSPLDRAYEQYF. The CDR3 bases are TGTGCCAGCAGCCCCCTAGACAGAGCCTACGAGCAGTACTTC.

The chain uses TRBV18 and TRBJ1-6; 7 bases are a match to TRBD1. CDR1 and CDR2 (germline): KGHSH, LQKENI. The trim removed 3 bases at V and 10 bases at J, leaving 6 bases unmatched. The CDR3 spans 14 residues. CDR3 in amino acids: CASSPATGNSPLHF. In DNA, the CDR3 is TGTGCCAGCTCACCGGCGACAGGGAACTCACCCCTCCACTTT. Together with reference TRBV18 and TRBJ1-6, the CDR3 gives the full variable domain: NAGVMQNPRHLVRRRGQEARLRCSPMKGHSHVYWYRQLPEEGLKFMVYLQKENIIDESGMPKERFSAEFPKEGPSILRIQQVVRGDSAAYFCASSPATGNSPLHFGNGTRLTVT.

The chain uses TRBV9 and TRBJ2-5; D gene ambiguous. The CDR3 totals 15 residues. Trimming removed 2 bases from V and 2 bases from J, with 13 bases in between. Germline V gene lookup returns CDR1 SGDLS and CDR2 YYNGEE. The CDR3 DNA is TGTGCCAGCAGCGTCTCCCCGAGTTCACAAGAGACCCAGTACTTC. This encodes CASSVSPSSQETQYF.

This clone was counted once. J is TRBJ1-4 and V is TRBV19; D is uncertain. The CDR3 has 13 amino acids. CDR1 is LNHDA and CDR2 is SQIVND in the germline V gene (reference sequence). V was clipped by 6 bases and J by 8 bases, with 13 bases between them. The CDR3 DNA reads TGTGCCAGTAGACATCAGTCGGGCGAAAAACTGTTTTTT. Amino acid sequence: CASRHQSGEKLFF.

The chain recombines TRBV7-8 with TRBJ1-5; TRBD1 is a possible D gene (5 bases). Trimming shortened V by 4 bases and J by 7 bases, and 17 bases separated the two germline ends. The germline CDR1 and CDR2 sequences are SGHVS and FQNEAQ. This CDR3 spans 15 amino acids. CDR3 sequence (DNA): TGTGCCAGCAGCTCGTGGGGGAGGGGTGGACAGCCCCAGCATTTT. Amino acids: CASSSWGRGGQPQHF. Combining the CDR3 with reference TRBV7-8 and TRBJ1-5 gives the whole variable domain GAGVSQSPRYKVAKRGQDVALRCDPISGHVSLFWYQQALGQGPEFLTYFQNEAQLDKSGLPSDRFFAERPEGSVSTLKIQRTQQEDSAVYLCASSSWGRGGQPQHFGDGTRLSIL.

The chain employs TRBV6-5 and TRBJ2-7; no reliable D call. The ends were cut back, 6 bases at V and 5 bases at J, with 17 bases in the middle. CDR1 and CDR2 (germline): MNHEY, SVGAGI. This CDR3 spans 14 amino acids. CDR3 sequence (DNA): TGTGCCAGCAGCAGATATCGGCAGAGTAACGAGCAGTACTTC. Protein product: CASSRYRQSNEQYF.

The V gene is TRBV6-1, the J gene TRBJ2-5, with 9 bases lining up with TRBD2. This CDR3 comprises 18 residues. Germline V CDR1 and CDR2: MNHNS, SASEGT. V shed 0 bases and J 4 bases; nucleotides not matched to a gene: 12. This CDR3 is CASSEALGSSGMGETQYF. CDR3 in DNA: TGTGCCAGCAGTGAAGCGTTGGGGTCTAGCGGGATGGGAGAGACCCAGTACTTC.

The J gene is TRBJ2-3, the V gene TRBV5-1; perhaps TRBD1 as D (6 bases). Germline CDR1 and CDR2: SGHRS and YFSETQ. This CDR3 is 14 amino acids long. V lost 5 bases and J lost 8, with 18 bases in between. CDR3 loop: CASSSDSARGTQYF. In nucleotides, the CDR3 is TGCGCCAGCAGTTCTGACTCTGCCAGGGGTACGCAGTATTTT.

V is TRBV20-1 and J is TRBJ2-7, with D possibly being TRBD1 or TRBD2 (5 bases each). The germline CDR1 and CDR2 sequences are DFQATT and SNEGSKA (reference sequence). V was shortened by 3 bases and J by 6 bases, with 9 bases between the two germline ends. The CDR3 length is 11 residues. The CDR3 loop reads CSASGASEQYF. CDR3 sequence (DNA): TGCAGTGCTAGCGGGGCGTCCGAGCAGTACTTC.

This clone has just a few counts. This chain connects TRBV28 to TRBJ2-7; D is perhaps TRBD1 (5 bases). Per germline, CDR1 MDHEN and CDR2 SYDVKM. The CDR3 covers 15 residues. V was clipped by 5 bases and J by 0 bases, with 14 bases between them. CDR3 in amino acids: CASSVRSGYSYEQYF. Here the CDR3 DNA reads TGTGCCAGCAGTGTCCGGTCAGGGTACTCCTACGAGCAGTACTTC.

The chain is built from TRBV5-1 and TRBJ2-1, with 8 bases matching TRBD1. The CDR3 has 14 residues. The ends lost 4 bases at V and 4 bases at J; junction bases unmatched: 4. Per germline, CDR1 SGHRS and CDR2 YFSETQ. The CDR3 region is CASSANRGYNEQFF. The CDR3 DNA is TGCGCCAGCAGCGCCAACAGGGGGTACAATGAGCAGTTCTTC. Together with reference TRBV5-1 and TRBJ2-1, the CDR3 gives the full variable domain: KAGVTQTPRYLIKTRGQQVTLSCSPISGHRSVSWYQQTPGQGLQFLFEYFSETQRNKGNFPGRFSGRQFSNSRSEMNVSTLELGDSALYLCASSANRGYNEQFFGPGTRLTVL.

The chain couples TRBV19 to TRBJ2-1; 10 bases fit TRBD2. The germline V gene has CDR1 LNHDA and CDR2 SQIVND (reference sequence). This CDR3 has 17 residues. Unmatched junction bases numbered 12, after V lost 5 bases and J lost 5 bases. CDR3 in DNA: TGTGCCAGTAGTGGGCGGACTGGGACTAGCGAAAACAATGAGCAGTTCTTC. It is translated as CASSGRTGTSENNEQFF.

This chain links TRBV19 with TRBJ1-1; unclear D gene. This CDR3 is 14 amino acids long. The germline V gene has CDR1 LNHDA and CDR2 SQIVND (reference sequence). Trimming removed 7 bases at V and 1 base at J, with 13 bases between. CDR3 in DNA: TGTGCCAGTAAGAATCCAGCAAAGAACACTGAAGCTTTCTTT. It is translated as CASKNPAKNTEAFF.

V gene TRBV4-1 combines with J gene TRBJ2-2, with 7 bases fitting TRBD2. The CDR3 has 16 residues. V gave up 4 bases and J gave up 0 bases; unmatched junction bases: 5. Looked up from germline, CDR1 is MGHRA and CDR2 is YSYEKL. The CDR3: CASSRGLLANTGELFF. The CDR3 DNA is TGCGCCAGCAGCCGGGGACTACTCGCGAACACCGGGGAGCTGTTTTTT.

The genes are TRBV7-3 and TRBJ1-6, with 7 bases lining up with TRBD1. V dropped 3 bases and J dropped 8; count of bases not matched to a gene: 7. The CDR3 extends over 15 amino acids. Germline values: CDR1 SGHTA, CDR2 FQGTGA. CDR3 sequence reads: CASSLTGQQYSPLHF. The DNA for the CDR3 is TGTGCCAGCAGCTTGACGGGACAGCAGTATTCACCCCTCCACTTT.